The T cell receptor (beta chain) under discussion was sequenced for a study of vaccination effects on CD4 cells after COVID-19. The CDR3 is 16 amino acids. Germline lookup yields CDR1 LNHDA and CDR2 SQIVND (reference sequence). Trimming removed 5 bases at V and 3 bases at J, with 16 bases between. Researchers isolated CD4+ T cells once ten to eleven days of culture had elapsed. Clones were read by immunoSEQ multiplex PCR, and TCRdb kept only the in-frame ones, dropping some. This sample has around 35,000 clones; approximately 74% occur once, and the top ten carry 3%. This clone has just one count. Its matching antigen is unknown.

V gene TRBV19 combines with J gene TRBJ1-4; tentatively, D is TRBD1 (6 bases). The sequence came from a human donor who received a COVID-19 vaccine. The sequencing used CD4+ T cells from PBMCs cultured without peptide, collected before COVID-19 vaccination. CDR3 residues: CASSQNLGTPNEKLFF. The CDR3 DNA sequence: TGTGCCAGTAGTCAAAATCTCGGGACACCTAATGAAAAACTGTTTTTT.